This entry lists 26 T cell receptor beta chains sequenced from one sample in a study of shared clonotypes between healthy human individuals. Produced via immunoSEQ multiplex PCR; TCRdb's table is partial and in-frame only. Counted here are 450,000 to 550,000 clones, 70% to 80% occurring once; the ten biggest clones make up roughly 13%. The sample was PBMCs. Receptors originate from a middle-aged woman in good health. Some clones in this sample may be carry-over from other donors' samples.

V gene TRBV18 combines with J gene TRBJ2-5; the D is unclear. Deletions cut 1 base from V and 2 bases from J, with 11 bases between. Looked up from germline, CDR1 is KGHSH and CDR2 is LQKENI. The CDR3 is 15 residues long. The CDR3, as DNA: TGTGCCAGCTCACCACTCGGATCGTGGCAAGAGACCCAGTACTTC. Protein: CASSPLGSWQETQYF.

The sample holds many counts of this clone. The chain carries TRBV6-5 and TRBJ2-5; D is undetermined. This CDR3 is 11 amino acids long. Trimming stripped 6 bases from V and 5 bases from J, with 7 bases between. Germline CDR1 MNHEY, CDR2 SVGAGI. DNA of the CDR3: TGTGCCAGCAGCAAAGGGGAGACCCAGTACTTC. Protein: CASSKGETQYF.

The gene calls are TRBV27 and TRBJ2-1; the match to TRBD2 covers 9 bases. The CDR3 runs to 18 residues. Trimming took 0 bases from V and 2 from J; bases not matched to a gene: 8. Germline CDR1 reads MNHEY; CDR2 reads SMNVEV (reference sequence). CDR3: CASSLSILAGGAYNEQFF. DNA of the CDR3: TGTGCCAGCAGTTTATCGATTTTGGCGGGGGGGGCCTACAATGAGCAGTTCTTC.

The gene calls are TRBV2 and TRBJ2-1, with 10 bases matching TRBD2. The CDR3 is 15 residues long. V lost 7 bases to trimming and J lost 6 bases; unmatched junction nucleotides: 9. Germline lookup yields CDR1 SNHLY and CDR2 FYNNEI. The CDR3 DNA is TGTGCCAGCAACCTAGGACTAGCGGCCGCCAATGAGCAGTTCTTC. Translated: CASNLGLAAANEQFF.

Comment on this clone: The identical CDR3 is also encoded by other nucleotide sequences in the sample. This rearrangement joins TRBV30 to TRBJ2-7; no reliable D call. The CDR3 consists of 12 residues. V shed 0 bases and J shed 1 base, with 4 bases lying between them. Looked up from germline, CDR1 is GTSNPN and CDR2 is SVGIG (reference sequence). The CDR3 protein is CAWSVRSYEQYF. The CDR3 nucleotides are TGTGCCTGGAGTGTCAGGTCCTACGAGCAGTACTTC.

The rearrangement joins TRBV5-5 to TRBJ1-4; D uncertain. CDR3 length: 16 amino acids. The ends were cut back, 0 bases at V and 0 bases at J, with 9 bases in the middle. Germline V lookup: CDR1 SGHKS, CDR2 YYEKEE (reference sequence). The chain's CDR3 is CASSLGVSATNEKLFF. The CDR3 nucleotides are TGTGCCAGCAGCTTGGGTGTGTCTGCAACTAATGAAAAACTGTTTTTT.

This clone was found once. The chain combines TRBV28 with TRBJ2-7; TRBD1 aligns across 7 bases. The V segment lost 8 bases and the J segment 1 base; nucleotides outside the gene matches: 8. This CDR3 contains 14 residues. In germline, CDR1 is MDHEN, CDR2 SYDVKM. CDR3 loop: CASSRGDSSYEQYF. For the CDR3, the DNA is TGTGCCAGCTCCCGAGGGGACAGTTCCTACGAGCAGTACTTC.

The chain combines TRBV7-8 with TRBJ2-1; 12 positions match TRBD2. CDR1 and CDR2 from the germline V gene are SGHVS and FQNEAQ. This CDR3 spans 17 amino acids. With 1 base clipped from V and 8 bases from J, the junction kept 9 bases outside the gene matches. The CDR3 sequence: CASSLETSGSWTDEQFF. The CDR3 DNA is TGTGCCAGCAGCTTAGAGACTAGCGGGAGTTGGACCGATGAGCAGTTCTTC.

This chain links TRBV5-1 with TRBJ2-1, with 9 bases matching TRBD2. This CDR3 is 15 amino acids long. The J segment lost 2 bases and the V segment lost 2 bases, leaving 2 bases of the junction unmatched. Germline lookup yields CDR1 SGHRS and CDR2 YFSETQ. In DNA, the CDR3 is TGCGCCAGCAGCTTAGCGGGAGGAACCTACAATGAGCAGTTCTTC. Encoded protein: CASSLAGGTYNEQFF.

V is TRBV5-1 and J is TRBJ1-3, with unresolved D. The germline CDR1 and CDR2 sequences are SGHRS and YFSETQ. Trimming shortened V by 0 bases and J by 4 bases, and 8 bases separated the two germline ends. The CDR3 covers 14 residues. CDR3 coding DNA: TGCGCCAGCAGCTTGGAGGCGCCGGGAAACACCATATATTTT. It translates to CASSLEAPGNTIYF.

The chain joins TRBV11-2 to TRBJ2-1; tentatively, D is TRBD1 (5 bases). CDR3 length equals 17 residues. The ends were cut back, 5 bases at V and 0 bases at J, with 17 bases in the middle. CDR1 is SGHAT, CDR2 FQNNGV, per germline. The CDR3 region has the DNA TGTGCCAGCAGCCTGAGAGACAGCTCAGTCTCCTACAATGAGCAGTTCTTC. The encoded protein is CASSLRDSSVSYNEQFF.

The CDR3: CASSLSFLGANVLTF. CDR3 sequence (DNA): TGCGCCAGCAGCCTATCGTTCCTAGGGGCCAACGTCCTGACTTTC. The rearrangement joins TRBV4-1 to TRBJ2-6; D unresolved. The CDR3 sequence is 15 residues long. The ends were cut back, 4 bases at V and 4 bases at J, with 11 bases in the middle. Germline CDR1 MGHRA, CDR2 YSYEKL.

This chain joins TRBV2 and TRBJ2-1; no reliable D call. V lost 1 base and J 8 bases, leaving 12 bases between the germline ends. Germline V lookup: CDR1 SNHLY, CDR2 FYNNEI. The CDR3 covers 14 residues. CDR3 nucleotide sequence: TGTGCCAGCAGTGAAGGAAGAACGGTCTATGAGCAGTTCTTC. Amino acids: CASSEGRTVYEQFF.

This chain joins TRBV7-9 and TRBJ2-3, with 11 bases matching TRBD1. The CDR3 length is 14 residues. Trimming removed 6 bases from V and 5 bases from J; junction bases left unmatched: 4. Germline-derived CDR1 and CDR2 are SEHNR and FQNEAQ (reference sequence). The CDR3 DNA is TGTGCCAGCAGACGGGACAGGGGGGGAGATACGCAGTATTTT. Its translation is CASRRDRGGDTQYF.

The chain couples TRBV6-1 to TRBJ1-1, with TRBD1 matching over 11 bases. The CDR3 runs to 14 residues. Germline V lookup: CDR1 MNHNS, CDR2 SASEGT. V trimming: 6 bases; J trimming: 13 bases; junction bases outside the gene matches: 13. CDR3 protein: CASRMDRGREKLFF. CDR3 DNA: TGTGCCAGCAGAATGGACAGGGGGCGAGAGAAGCTTTTCTTT.

The chain employs TRBV11-1 and TRBJ2-7; 11 nucleotides agree with TRBD1. The V and J ends lost 5 bases and 2 bases, in that order; junction bases with no gene match: 5. From germline, CDR1 is SGHAT and CDR2 FQDESV (reference sequence). The CDR3 extends over 15 amino acids. CDR3 region: CASSPGTGGTYEQYF. In DNA form, the CDR3 reads TGTGCCAGCAGCCCCGGGACAGGGGGGACCTACGAGCAGTACTTC.

The chain recombines TRBV5-5 with TRBJ1-2; the D gene is possibly TRBD1 (6 bases). V shed 1 base and J shed 2 bases, with 6 bases lying between them. This CDR3 has 13 amino acids. Germline CDR1 reads SGHKS; CDR2 reads YYEKEE (reference sequence). CDR3 sequence reads: CASSLQGNYGYTF. The CDR3 nucleotides read TGTGCCAGCAGCTTGCAGGGGAACTATGGCTACACCTTC.

The chain uses TRBV27 and TRBJ2-7; tentatively, D is TRBD2 (5 bases). Trimming cost V 4 bases and J 3 bases, with 16 bases left between them. CDR1 and CDR2 from the germline V gene are MNHEY and SMNVEV (reference sequence). This CDR3 is built from 15 residues. The CDR3 coding sequence is TGTGCCAGCAGTTCTCCTAGGGCCGGGGTCTACGAGCAGTACTTC. Translation gives CASSSPRAGVYEQYF.

As to this clone: Being one base from a much bigger clone, this may be a read error. V usage is TRBV13 and J usage is TRBJ2-7, with no clear D. V lost 4 bases, J lost 2 bases, and 3 bases lay in between. The CDR3 spans 11 residues. Germline CDR1 is PRHDT and CDR2 is FYEKMQ (reference sequence). The CDR3: CASSSAYEQYF. CDR3 bases: TGTGCCAGCAGCTCCGCCTACGAGCAGTACTTC.

This rearrangement joins TRBV9 to TRBJ2-5; 10 bases align to TRBD2. With 3 bases clipped from V and 2 bases from J, the junction kept 7 bases outside the gene matches. CDR1 is SGDLS and CDR2 is YYNGEE in the germline V gene. The CDR3 spans 16 residues. This chain's CDR3 is CASSAPTSGRQETQYF. The DNA of the CDR3 is TGTGCCAGCAGCGCCCCGACTAGCGGGCGTCAAGAGACCCAGTACTTC.

V gene TRBV29-1 combines with J gene TRBJ1-4; 7 bases agree with TRBD1. Germline V CDR1 and CDR2: SQVTM, ANQGSEA. This CDR3 is built from 13 residues. The V gene end was trimmed by 6 bases and the J gene end by 5 bases; junction bases not matched to a gene: 6. The DNA for the CDR3 is TGCAGCGTCCCCGGGACAGCGAATGAAAAACTGTTTTTT. Residues: CSVPGTANEKLFF.

The chain carries TRBV5-1 and TRBJ2-7; D not certain. Trimming left V 3 bases short and J 0 bases short, with 10 bases between. The CDR3 runs to 14 residues. CDR1 and CDR2 from the germline V gene are SGHRS and YFSETQ. The CDR3 is CASSSDPSSYEQYF. In DNA, the CDR3 is TGCGCCAGCAGCTCGGACCCTAGCTCCTACGAGCAGTACTTC.

This chain joins TRBV30 and TRBJ1-2; D uncertain. Trimming stripped 8 bases from V and 7 bases from J, with 11 bases between. Germline V gene data show CDR1 as GTSNPN and CDR2 as SVGIG (reference sequence). The CDR3 sequence is 10 residues long. CDR3 nucleotide sequence: TGTGCCATTGGCCTGTCTGGCTACACCTTC. It translates to CAIGLSGYTF.

The genes are TRBV30 and TRBJ2-5, with 10 bases that match TRBD1. Trimming cost V 3 bases and J 4 bases; bases outside gene matches: 5. The CDR3 length is 14 residues. The germline V gene has CDR1 GTSNPN and CDR2 SVGIG (reference sequence). The CDR3 nucleotides are TGTGCCTGGAGCGCCGACAGGGGGCCAGAGACCCAGTACTTC. Amino acid sequence: CAWSADRGPETQYF.

V and J are TRBV4-2 and TRBJ2-1; TRBD1 is a possible D gene (6 bases). The CDR3 sequence is 13 residues long. With 4 bases removed from V and 10 bases from J, the gap between germline ends came to 14 bases. Germline V lookup: CDR1 LGHNA, CDR2 YNFKEQ. In DNA form, the CDR3 reads TGTGCCAGCAGCCGCATCGGGACAAACGAGCAGTTCTTC. The encoded protein is CASSRIGTNEQFF.

The gene calls are TRBV4-1 and TRBJ2-5, with 9 bases identical to TRBD1. The CDR3 has 16 residues. V shed 2 bases, J shed 5 bases, and the junction held 9 bases outside the gene matches. The germline V gene has CDR1 MGHRA and CDR2 YSYEKL. CDR3 amino acids: CASSQPGTGYWETQYF. The CDR3 nucleotides are TGCGCCAGCAGCCAACCAGGGACAGGGTACTGGGAGACCCAGTACTTC.